This entry is about one TCR beta chain. CD45RO negativity and positive selection for CCR7 defined naive CD8 cells, a population that excluded terminally differentiated effector memory CD45RA+ cells. This sample is part of a study of shared clonotypes between healthy human individuals. Germline V gene data show CDR1 as MNHEY and CDR2 as SMNVEV (reference sequence). This CDR3 contains 12 residues. V was cut by 8 bases and J by 2 bases, with 9 bases left in between. Libraries were prepared by immunoSEQ multiplex PCR; TCRdb keeps only in-frame clonotypes and omits some of them. The sample carries roughly 2.1 million clones, about 92% recorded once.

The sequenced sample consisted of naive CD8+ T cells from PBMCs. This chain connects TRBV27 to TRBJ1-1; no definite D call. The receptor was derived from a man aged 18 to 29 in good health. Some clones in this sample may be carry-over from other donors' samples. CDR3 sequence: CASGGSNTEAFF. The CDR3 bases are TGTGCCAGCGGTGGCTCCAACACTGAAGCTTTCTTT.